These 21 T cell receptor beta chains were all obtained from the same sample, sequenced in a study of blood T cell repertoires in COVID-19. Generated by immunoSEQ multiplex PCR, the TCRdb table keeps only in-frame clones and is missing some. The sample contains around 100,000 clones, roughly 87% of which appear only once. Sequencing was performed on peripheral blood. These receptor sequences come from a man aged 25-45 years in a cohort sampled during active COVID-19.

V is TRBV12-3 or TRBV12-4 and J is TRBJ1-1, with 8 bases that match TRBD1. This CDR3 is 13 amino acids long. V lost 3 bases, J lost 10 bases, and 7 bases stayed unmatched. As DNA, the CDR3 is TGTGCCAGCAGTTTCGGGCAGGGGGCCCGAGCTTTCTTT. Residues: CASSFGQGARAFF.

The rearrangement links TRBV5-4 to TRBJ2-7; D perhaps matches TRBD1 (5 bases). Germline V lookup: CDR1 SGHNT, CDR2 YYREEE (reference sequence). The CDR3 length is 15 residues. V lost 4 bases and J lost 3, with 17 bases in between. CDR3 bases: TGTGCCAGCAGCAGCAGGGTCTCGGACGGCTACGAGCAGTACTTC. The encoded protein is CASSSRVSDGYEQYF. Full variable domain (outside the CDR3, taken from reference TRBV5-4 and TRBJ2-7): ETGVTQSPTHLIKTRGQQVTLRCSSQSGHNTVSWYQQALGQGPQFIFQYYREEENGRGNFPPRFSGLQFPNYSSELNVNALELDDSALYLCASSSRVSDGYEQYFGPGTRLTVT.

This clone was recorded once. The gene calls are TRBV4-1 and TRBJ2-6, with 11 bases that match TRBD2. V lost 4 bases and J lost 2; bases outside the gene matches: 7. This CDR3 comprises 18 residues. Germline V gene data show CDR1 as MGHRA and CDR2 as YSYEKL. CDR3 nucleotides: TGCGCCAGCAGCCTACTAGCGGGGGTCTTAACTGGGGCCAACGTCCTGACTTTC. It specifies CASSLLAGVLTGANVLTF.

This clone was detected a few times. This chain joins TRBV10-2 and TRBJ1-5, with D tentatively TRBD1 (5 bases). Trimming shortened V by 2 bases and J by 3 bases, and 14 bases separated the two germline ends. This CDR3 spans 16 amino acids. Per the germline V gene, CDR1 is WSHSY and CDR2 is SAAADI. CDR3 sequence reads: CASSEHMGGNNQPQHF. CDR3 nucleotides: TGCGCCAGCAGTGAGCACATGGGGGGGAACAATCAGCCCCAGCATTTT.

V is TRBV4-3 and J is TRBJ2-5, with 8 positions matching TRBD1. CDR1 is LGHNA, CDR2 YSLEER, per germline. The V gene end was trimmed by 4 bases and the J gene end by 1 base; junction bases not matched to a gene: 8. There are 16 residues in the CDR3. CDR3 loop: CASSRNSGQGQETQYF. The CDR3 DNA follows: TGCGCCAGCAGCCGAAATTCTGGACAGGGCCAAGAGACCCAGTACTTC.

CDR3 DNA: TGTGCCAGCACCAAGGACAGGTCGAACACCGGGGAGCTGTTTTTT. It translates to CASTKDRSNTGELFF. The chain recombines TRBV2 with TRBJ2-2; the match to TRBD1 covers 7 bases. V gave up 7 bases and J gave up 0 bases; unmatched junction bases: 5. Germline V gives CDR1 SNHLY, CDR2 FYNNEI. The length of the CDR3 is 15 residues.

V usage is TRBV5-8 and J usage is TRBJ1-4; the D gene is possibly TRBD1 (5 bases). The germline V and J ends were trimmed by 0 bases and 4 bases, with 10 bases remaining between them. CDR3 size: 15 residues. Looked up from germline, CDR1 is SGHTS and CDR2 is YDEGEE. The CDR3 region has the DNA TGTGCCAGCAGCTTGGGACAGTTTCGTAATGAAAAACTGTTTTTT. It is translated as CASSLGQFRNEKLFF.

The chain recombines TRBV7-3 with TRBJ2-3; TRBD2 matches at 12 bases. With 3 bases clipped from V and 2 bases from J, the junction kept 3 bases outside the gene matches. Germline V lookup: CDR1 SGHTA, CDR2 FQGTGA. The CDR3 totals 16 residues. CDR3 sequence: CASSLTSGGYTDTQYF. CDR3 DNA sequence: TGTGCCAGCAGCTTGACTAGCGGGGGCTACACAGATACGCAGTATTTT.

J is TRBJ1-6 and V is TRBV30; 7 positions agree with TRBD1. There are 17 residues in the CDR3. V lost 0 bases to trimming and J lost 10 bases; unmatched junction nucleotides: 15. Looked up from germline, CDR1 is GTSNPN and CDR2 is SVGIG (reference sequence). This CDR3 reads CAWSVRALGAGGSPLHF. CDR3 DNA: TGTGCCTGGAGTGTACGCGCTTTGGGGGCAGGGGGATCACCCCTCCACTTT.

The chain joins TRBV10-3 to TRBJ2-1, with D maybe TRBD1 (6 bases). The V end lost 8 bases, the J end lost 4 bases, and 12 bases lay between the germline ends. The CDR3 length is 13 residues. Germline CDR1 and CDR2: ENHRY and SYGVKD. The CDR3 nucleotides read TGTGCCATCGACCCGACAGGTTACAATGAGCAGTTCTTC. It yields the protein CAIDPTGYNEQFF.

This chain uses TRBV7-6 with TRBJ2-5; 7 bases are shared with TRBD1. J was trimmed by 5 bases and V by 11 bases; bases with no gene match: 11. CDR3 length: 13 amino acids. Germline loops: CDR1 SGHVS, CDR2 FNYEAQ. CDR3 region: CAGSEGAWETQYF. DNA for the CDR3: TGTGCCGGGTCTGAGGGGGCTTGGGAGACCCAGTACTTC.

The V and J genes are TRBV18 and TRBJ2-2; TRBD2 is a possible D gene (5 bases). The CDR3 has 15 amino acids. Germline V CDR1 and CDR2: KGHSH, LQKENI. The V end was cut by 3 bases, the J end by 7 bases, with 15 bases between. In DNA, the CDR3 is TGTGCCAGCTCACCCCCTAGCAGGCGGAGCGGGGAGCTGTTTTTT. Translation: CASSPPSRRSGELFF.

CDR3 protein: CASSYSRGGEGYTF. CDR3 coding DNA: TGTGCCAGCAGTTACTCCAGGGGCGGAGAGGGCTACACCTTC. The rearrangement links TRBV6-5 to TRBJ1-2; D is possibly TRBD1 (6 bases). CDR1 MNHEY and CDR2 SVGAGI come from the germline V gene. V was clipped by 0 bases and J by 8 bases, with 13 bases between them. This CDR3 is 14 amino acids long.

CDR3 residues: CATSGPDRANEQFF. DNA of the CDR3: TGTGCCACCAGTGGTCCCGACAGGGCAAATGAGCAGTTCTTC. The chain joins TRBV24-1 to TRBJ2-1, with 7 bases aligning to TRBD1. The germline gives CDR1 KGHDR, CDR2 SFDVKD. The CDR3 extends over 14 amino acids. V was pared by 5 bases and J by 7 bases, with 7 bases of the junction left unmatched.

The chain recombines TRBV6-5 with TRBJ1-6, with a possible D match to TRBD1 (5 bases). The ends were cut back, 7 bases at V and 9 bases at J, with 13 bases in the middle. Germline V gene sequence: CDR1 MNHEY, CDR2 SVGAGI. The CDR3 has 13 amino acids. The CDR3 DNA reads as TGTGCCAGCACCAGGGCCAGTGGTTCACCCCTCCACTTT. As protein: CASTRASGSPLHF.

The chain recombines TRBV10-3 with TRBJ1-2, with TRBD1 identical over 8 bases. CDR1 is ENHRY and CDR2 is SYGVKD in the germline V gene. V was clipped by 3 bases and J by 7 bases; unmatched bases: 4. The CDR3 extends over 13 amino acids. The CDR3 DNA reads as TGTGCCATCAGTGACCCAGGGGGCGGTGGCTACACCTTC. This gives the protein CAISDPGGGGYTF.

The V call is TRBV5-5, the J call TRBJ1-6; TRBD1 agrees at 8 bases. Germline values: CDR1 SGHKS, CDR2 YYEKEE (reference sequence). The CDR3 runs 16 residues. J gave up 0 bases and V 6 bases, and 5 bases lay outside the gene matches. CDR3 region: CASTADRASYNSPLHF. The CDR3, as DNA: TGTGCCAGCACCGCGGACAGGGCCTCCTATAATTCACCCCTCCACTTT.

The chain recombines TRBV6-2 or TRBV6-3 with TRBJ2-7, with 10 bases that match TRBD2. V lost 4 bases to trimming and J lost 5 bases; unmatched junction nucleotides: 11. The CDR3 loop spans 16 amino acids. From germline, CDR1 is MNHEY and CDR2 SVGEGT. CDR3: CASSSFRYSGGNEQYF. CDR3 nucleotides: TGTGCCAGCAGTTCCTTCCGGTATAGCGGGGGGAACGAGCAGTACTTC.

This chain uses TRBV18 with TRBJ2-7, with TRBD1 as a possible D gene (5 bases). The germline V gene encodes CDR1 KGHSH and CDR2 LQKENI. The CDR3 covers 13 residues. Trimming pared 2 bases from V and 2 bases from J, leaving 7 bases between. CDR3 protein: CASSPTGPYEQYF. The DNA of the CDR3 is TGTGCCAGCTCACCAACAGGCCCCTACGAGCAGTACTTC. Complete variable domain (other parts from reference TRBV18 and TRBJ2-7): NAGVMQNPRHLVRRRGQEARLRCSPMKGHSHVYWYRQLPEEGLKFMVYLQKENIIDESGMPKERFSAEFPKEGPSILRIQQVVRGDSAAYFCASSPTGPYEQYFGPGTRLTVT.

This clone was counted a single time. CDR3 DNA: TGCGCCAGCAGCTTGGGGGCAGGAAACACCATATATTTT. Amino acids: CASSLGAGNTIYF. The chain couples TRBV5-1 to TRBJ1-3; D gene ambiguous. V was clipped by 0 bases and J by 4 bases, with 5 bases between them. CDR1 is SGHRS, CDR2 YFSETQ, per germline. The CDR3 covers 13 residues.

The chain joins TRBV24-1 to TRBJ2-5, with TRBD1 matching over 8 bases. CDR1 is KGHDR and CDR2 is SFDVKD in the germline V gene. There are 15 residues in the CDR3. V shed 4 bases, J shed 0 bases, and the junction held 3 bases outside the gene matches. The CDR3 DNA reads TGTGCCACCAGTGACTGGACAGGGAACCAAGAGACCCAGTACTTC. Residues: CATSDWTGNQETQYF.